This T cell receptor (beta chain) is from a study of spatial heterogeneity in lung cancer. Study context: A unique TCR and UMI combination showed up more than ten times in raw reads, on average.

One entry per CDR3 protein results from TCRdb running MiXCR on the 5' RACE reads. The sample has more than 80,000 distinct CDR3 sequences; approximately 12% are singletons. Stated time point: sample taken at primary tumor resection. The input material, whole RNA from tumor, nontumor lung or frozen PBMC, was sequenced unsorted. Germline V CDR1 and CDR2: SQVTM, ANQGSEA. The ends lost 0 bases at V and 1 base at J; junction bases unmatched: 5. The CDR3 length is 17 residues. This clonotype was detected only a few times. The sample in question was PBMCs, obtained at surgery. This chain uses TRBV29-1 with TRBJ2-1; the match to TRBD2 covers 11 bases. This clonotype originated in a male donor with early-stage non-small cell lung cancer. CDR3 nucleotides: TGCAGCGTTGAAGATCGGGCTAGCGGGAGGTCCTACAATGAGCAGTTCTTC. This encodes CSVEDRASGRSYNEQFF.